This TCR beta chain was documented in a study of blood T cell repertoires in COVID-19. Sequenced by immunoSEQ multiplex PCR; TCRdb stores in-frame clones only, minus some. The sample yields 100,000 or so clones, over 80% seen once. Trimming stripped 4 bases from V and 2 bases from J, with 15 bases between. The CDR3 covers 15 residues. Germline CDR1 reads MNHEY; CDR2 reads SMNVEV (reference sequence). Sequencing was done on a sample of peripheral blood. The rearrangement joins TRBV27 to TRBJ2-7; maybe TRBD1 (6 bases). The clonotype was recovered from a man aged 50 to 60 with active COVID-19. The CDR3 region has the DNA TGTGCCAGCAGTTCCCGCCGGGACACAACCTACGAGCAGTACTTC. Translation: CASSSRRDTTYEQYF.